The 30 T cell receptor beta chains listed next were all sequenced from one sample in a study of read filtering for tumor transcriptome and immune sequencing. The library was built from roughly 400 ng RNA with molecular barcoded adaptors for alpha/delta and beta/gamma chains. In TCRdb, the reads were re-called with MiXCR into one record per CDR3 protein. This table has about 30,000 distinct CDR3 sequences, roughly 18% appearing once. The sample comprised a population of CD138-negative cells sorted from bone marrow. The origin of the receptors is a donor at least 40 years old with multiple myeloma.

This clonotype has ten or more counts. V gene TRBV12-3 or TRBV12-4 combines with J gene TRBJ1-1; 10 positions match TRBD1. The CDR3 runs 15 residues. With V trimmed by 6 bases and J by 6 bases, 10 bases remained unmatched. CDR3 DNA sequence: TGTGCCAGCAGCCCACCGGGGACAGGGGCTTCTGAAGCTTTCTTT. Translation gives CASSPPGTGASEAFF.

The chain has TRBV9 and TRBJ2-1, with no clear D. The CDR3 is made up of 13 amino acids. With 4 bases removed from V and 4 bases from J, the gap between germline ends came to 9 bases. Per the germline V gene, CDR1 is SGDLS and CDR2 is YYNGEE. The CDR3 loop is CASSRSKYNEQFF. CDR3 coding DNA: TGTGCCAGCAGCAGGAGTAAATACAATGAGCAGTTCTTC.

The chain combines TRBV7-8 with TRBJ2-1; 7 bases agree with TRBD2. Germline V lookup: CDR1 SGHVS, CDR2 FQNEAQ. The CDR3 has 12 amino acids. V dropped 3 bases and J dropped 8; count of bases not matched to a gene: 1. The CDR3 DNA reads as TGTGCCAGCAGCTTGGGGGGGGATGAGCAGTTCTTC. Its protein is CASSLGGDEQFF.

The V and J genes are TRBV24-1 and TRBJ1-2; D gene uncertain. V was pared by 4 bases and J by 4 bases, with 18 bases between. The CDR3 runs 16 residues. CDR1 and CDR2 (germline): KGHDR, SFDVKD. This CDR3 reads CATSDPGRAGGYGYTF. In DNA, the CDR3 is TGTGCCACCAGTGACCCAGGCAGAGCCGGCGGCTATGGCTACACCTTC.

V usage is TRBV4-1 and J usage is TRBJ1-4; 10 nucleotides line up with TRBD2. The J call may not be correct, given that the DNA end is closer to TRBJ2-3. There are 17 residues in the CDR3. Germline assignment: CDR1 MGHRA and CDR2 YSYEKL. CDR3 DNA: TGCGCCAGCAGCCAAGAGCGCAGCGGGGGGGCCTCGGGTATGCAGTATTTT. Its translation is CASSQERSGGASGMQYF.

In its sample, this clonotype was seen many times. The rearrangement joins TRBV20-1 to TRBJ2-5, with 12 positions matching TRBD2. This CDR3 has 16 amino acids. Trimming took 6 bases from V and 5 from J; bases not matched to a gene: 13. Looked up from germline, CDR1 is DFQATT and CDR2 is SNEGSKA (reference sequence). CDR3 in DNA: TGCAGTGCACCTCGCCTAGCGGGAGGGCCAGGGGAGACCCAGTACTTC. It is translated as CSAPRLAGGPGETQYF.

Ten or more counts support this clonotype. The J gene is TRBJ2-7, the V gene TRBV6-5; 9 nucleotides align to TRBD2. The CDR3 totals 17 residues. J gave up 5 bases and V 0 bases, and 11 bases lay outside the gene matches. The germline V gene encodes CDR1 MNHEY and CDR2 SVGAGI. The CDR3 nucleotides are TGTGCCAGCAGTTACTCGTTGGGTAGCGGGAGCTTGAACGAGCAGTACTTC. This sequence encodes CASSYSLGSGSLNEQYF.

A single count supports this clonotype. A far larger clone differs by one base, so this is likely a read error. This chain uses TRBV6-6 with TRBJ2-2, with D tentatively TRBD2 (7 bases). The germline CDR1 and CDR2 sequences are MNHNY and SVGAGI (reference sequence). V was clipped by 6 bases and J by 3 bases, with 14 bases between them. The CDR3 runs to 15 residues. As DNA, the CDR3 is TGTGCCAGCAGCGCTGGCGGGGGCCACACCGGGGAGCTGTTTTTT. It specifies CASSAGGGHTGELFF.

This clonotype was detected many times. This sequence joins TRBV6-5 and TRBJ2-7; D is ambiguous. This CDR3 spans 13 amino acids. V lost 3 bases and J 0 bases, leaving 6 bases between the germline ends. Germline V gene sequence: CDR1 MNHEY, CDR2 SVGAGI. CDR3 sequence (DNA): TGTGCCAGCAGTTATGTCAGCTCCTACGAGCAGTACTTC. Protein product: CASSYVSSYEQYF.

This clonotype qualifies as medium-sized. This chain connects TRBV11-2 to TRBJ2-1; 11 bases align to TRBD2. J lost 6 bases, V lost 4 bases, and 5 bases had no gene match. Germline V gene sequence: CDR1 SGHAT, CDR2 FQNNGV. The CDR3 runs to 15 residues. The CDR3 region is CASSSTSGSSNEQFF. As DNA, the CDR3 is TGTGCCAGCAGCTCCACTAGCGGGAGTAGCAATGAGCAGTTCTTC.

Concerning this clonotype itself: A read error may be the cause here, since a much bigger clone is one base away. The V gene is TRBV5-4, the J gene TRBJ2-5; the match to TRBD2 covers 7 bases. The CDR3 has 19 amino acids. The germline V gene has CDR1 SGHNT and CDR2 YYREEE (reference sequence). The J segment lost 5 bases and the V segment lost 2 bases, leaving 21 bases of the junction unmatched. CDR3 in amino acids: CASSLFGFGASGLAETQYF. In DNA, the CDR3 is TGTGCCAGCAGCTTATTCGGGTTCGGGGCTAGCGGCCTTGCGGAGACCCAGTACTTC. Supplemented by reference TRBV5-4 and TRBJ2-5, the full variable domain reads ETGVTQSPTHLIKTRGQQVTLRCSSQSGHNTVSWYQQALGQGPQFIFQYYREEENGRGNFPPRFSGLQFPNYSSELNVNALELDDSALYLCASSLFGFGASGLAETQYFGPGTRLLVL.

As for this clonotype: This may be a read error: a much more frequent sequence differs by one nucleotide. CDR3 bases: TGCGCCAGCGGTCGAGTGGGCCTCACAGATACGCAGTATTTT. Its protein product is CASGRVGLTDTQYF. This rearrangement joins TRBV5-1 to TRBJ2-3; no firm D call. This CDR3 is 14 amino acids long. Germline V lookup: CDR1 SGHRS, CDR2 YFSETQ. The V end lost 7 bases, the J end lost 2 bases, and 14 bases lay between the germline ends.

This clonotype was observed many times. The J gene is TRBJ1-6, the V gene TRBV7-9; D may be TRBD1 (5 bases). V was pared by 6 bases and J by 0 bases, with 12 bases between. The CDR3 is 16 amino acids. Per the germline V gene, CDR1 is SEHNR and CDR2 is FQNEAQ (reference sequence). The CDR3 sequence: CASRGTGSSYNSPLHF. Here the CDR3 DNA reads TGTGCCAGCAGGGGAACAGGCAGCTCCTATAATTCACCCCTCCACTTT.

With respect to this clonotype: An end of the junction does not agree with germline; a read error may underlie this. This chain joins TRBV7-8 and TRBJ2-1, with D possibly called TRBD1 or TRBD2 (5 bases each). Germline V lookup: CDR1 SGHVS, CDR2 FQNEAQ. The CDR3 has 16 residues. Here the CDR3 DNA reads TGTGCCAGCAGCTCGGTGGGACGTTTCTCCTACAATGAGCAGCTCTTC. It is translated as CASSSVGRFSYNEQLF. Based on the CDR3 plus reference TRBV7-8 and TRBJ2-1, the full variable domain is GAGVSQSPRYKVAKRGQDVALRCDPISGHVSLFWYQQALGQGPEFLTYFQNEAQLDKSGLPSDRFFAERPEGSVSTLKIQRTQQEDSAVYLCASSSVGRFSYNEQLFGPGTRLTVL.

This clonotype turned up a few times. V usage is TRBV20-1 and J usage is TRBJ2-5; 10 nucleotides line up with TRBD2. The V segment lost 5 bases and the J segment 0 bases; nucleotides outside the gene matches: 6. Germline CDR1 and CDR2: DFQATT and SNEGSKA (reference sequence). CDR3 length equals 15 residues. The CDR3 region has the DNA TGCAGTGCTGCGGGACTAGCGAGCTACCAAGAGACCCAGTACTTC. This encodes CSAAGLASYQETQYF.

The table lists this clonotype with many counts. The CDR3 DNA reads as TGTGCCAGCAGTTTATTGGCGACAGCCTACGAGCAGTACTTC. It translates to CASSLLATAYEQYF. The chain employs TRBV27 and TRBJ2-7; TRBD1 is a possible D gene (5 bases). The V gene's germline CDR1 is MNHEY and CDR2 SMNVEV (reference sequence). The length of the CDR3 is 14 residues. V was trimmed by 1 base and J by 2 bases, leaving 9 bases between them.

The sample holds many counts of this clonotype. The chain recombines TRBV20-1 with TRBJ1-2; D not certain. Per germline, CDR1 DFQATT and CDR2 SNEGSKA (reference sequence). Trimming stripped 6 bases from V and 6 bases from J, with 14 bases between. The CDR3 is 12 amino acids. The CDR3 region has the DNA TGCAGTGCGGGCCCTAGCCCCCATGGCTACACCTTC. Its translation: CSAGPSPHGYTF.

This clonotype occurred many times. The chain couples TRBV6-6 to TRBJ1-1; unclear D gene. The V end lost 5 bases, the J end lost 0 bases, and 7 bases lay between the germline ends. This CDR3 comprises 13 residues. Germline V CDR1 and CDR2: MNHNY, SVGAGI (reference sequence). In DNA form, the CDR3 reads TGTGCCAGCAGTAGCCATATGAACACTGAAGCTTTCTTT. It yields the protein CASSSHMNTEAFF.

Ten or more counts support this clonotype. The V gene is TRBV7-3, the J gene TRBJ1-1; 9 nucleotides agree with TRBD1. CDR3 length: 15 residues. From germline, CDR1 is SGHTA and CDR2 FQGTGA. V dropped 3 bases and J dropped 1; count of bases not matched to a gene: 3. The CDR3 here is CASSLTGGGNTEAFF. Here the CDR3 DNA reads TGTGCCAGCAGCTTGACAGGGGGGGGGAACACTGAAGCTTTCTTT. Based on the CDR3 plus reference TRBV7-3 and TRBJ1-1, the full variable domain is GAGVSQTPSNKVTEKGKYVELRCDPISGHTALYWYRQSLGQGPEFLIYFQGTGAADDSGLPNDRFFAVRPEGSVSTLKIQRTERGDSAVYLCASSLTGGGNTEAFFGQGTRLTVV.

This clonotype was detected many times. CDR3 protein: CASSLELGEYETQYF. The DNA for the CDR3 is TGTGCCAGCAGCTTAGAATTAGGGGAATACGAGACCCAGTACTTC. The rearrangement uses TRBV11-2 and TRBJ2-5; D might be TRBD1 (5 bases). V lost 0 bases to trimming and J lost 5 bases, with 13 bases between them. The V gene's germline CDR1 is SGHAT and CDR2 FQNNGV. The CDR3 covers 15 residues.

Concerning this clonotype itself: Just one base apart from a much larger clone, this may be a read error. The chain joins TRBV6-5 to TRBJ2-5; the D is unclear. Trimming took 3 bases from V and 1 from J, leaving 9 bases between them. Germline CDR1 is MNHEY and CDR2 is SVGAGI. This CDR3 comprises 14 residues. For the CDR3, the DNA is TGTGCCAGCAGTTATGTGCGGATCCAAGAGACCCAGTACTTC. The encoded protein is CASSYVRIQETQYF.

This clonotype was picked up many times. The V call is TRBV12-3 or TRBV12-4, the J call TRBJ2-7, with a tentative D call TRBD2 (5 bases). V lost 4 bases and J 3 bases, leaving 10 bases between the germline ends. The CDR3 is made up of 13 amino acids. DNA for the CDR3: TGTGCCAGCAGTTCCCAGCGGAACTACGAGCAGTACTTC. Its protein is CASSSQRNYEQYF.

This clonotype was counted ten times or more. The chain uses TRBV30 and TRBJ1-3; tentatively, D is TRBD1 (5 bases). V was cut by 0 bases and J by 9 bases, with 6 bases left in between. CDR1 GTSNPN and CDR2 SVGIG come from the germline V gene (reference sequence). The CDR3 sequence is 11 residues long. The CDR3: CAWSVRGTIYF. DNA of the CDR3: TGTGCCTGGAGTGTAAGGGGCACCATATATTTT.

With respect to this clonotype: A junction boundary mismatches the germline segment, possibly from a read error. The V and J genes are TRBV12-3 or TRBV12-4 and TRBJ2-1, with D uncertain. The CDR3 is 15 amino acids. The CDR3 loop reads CTSSTPANSPVEQLF. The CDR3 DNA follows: TGTACCAGCAGTACCCCCGCTAACTCCCCTGTTGAGCAGCTCTTC.

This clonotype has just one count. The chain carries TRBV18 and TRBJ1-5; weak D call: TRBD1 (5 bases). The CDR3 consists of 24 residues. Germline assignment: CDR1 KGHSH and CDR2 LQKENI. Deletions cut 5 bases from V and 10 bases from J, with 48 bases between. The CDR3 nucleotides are TGTGCCAGCTCATCAAAGCGGGACCCTAATCTAGTTTCACCATCATCCCCGCGCCAGTTCCCCCAGCATTTT. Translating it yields CASSSKRDPNLVSPSSPRQFPQHF.

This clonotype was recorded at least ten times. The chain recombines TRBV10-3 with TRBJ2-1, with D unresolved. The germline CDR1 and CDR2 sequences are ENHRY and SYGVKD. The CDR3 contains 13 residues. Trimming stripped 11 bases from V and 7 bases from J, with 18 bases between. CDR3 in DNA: TGTGCCTCATCTAGGACGGCCGGAAATGAGCAGTTCTTC. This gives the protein CASSRTAGNEQFF.

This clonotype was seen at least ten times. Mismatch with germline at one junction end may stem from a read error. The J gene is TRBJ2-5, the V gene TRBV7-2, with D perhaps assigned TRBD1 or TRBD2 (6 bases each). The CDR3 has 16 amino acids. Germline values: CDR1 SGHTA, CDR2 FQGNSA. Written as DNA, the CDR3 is TGTGCCAGCAGCCTAGCTACTAGCCTAGGGGGAGAGACCCAGTACTTC. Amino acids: CASSLATSLGGETQYF. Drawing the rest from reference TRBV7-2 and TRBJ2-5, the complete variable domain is GAGVSQSPSNKVTEKGKDVELRCDPISGHTALYWYRQSLGQGLEFLIYFQGNSAPDKSGLPSDRFSAERTGGSVSTLTIQRTQQEDSAVYLCASSLATSLGGETQYFGPGTRLLVL.

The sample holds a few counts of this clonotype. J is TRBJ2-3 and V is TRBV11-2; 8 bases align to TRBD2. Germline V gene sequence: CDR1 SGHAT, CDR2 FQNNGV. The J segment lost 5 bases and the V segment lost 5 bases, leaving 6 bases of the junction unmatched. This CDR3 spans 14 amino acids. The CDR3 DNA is TGTGCCAGCAGCGCGGGACTAGTGGGAGATACGCAGTATTTT. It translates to CASSAGLVGDTQYF.

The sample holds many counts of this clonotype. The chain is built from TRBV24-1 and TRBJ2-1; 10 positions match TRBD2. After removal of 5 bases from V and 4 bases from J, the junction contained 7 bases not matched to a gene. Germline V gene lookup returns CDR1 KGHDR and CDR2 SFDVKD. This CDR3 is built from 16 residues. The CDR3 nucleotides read TGTGCCACCAGTGTGGGTAGCGGGAGGAGTTACAATGAGCAGTTCTTC. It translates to CATSVGSGRSYNEQFF.

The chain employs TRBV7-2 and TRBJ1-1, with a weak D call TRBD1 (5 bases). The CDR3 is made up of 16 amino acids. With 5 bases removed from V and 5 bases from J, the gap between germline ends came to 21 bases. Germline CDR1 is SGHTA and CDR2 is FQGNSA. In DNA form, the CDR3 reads TGTGCCAGCAGCCCCCGGAGCGGGGCCGGGAGGACTGAAGCTTTCTTT. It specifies CASSPRSGAGRTEAFF.